This T cell receptor (beta chain) was captured by sequencing in a study of cytomegalovirus exposure and HLA in healthy donors (dated by TCRdb to the late 2010s). About the investigation overall: In an earlier analysis of some 610 of the donors, roughly 300 Gb of sequence data and 117 million unique TCR beta sequences from about 180 million T cells were reported. An early release covering roughly 600 HLA-typed donors comprised approximately 290 gigabases of sequencing data and around 80 million unique TCR sequences. The genetic ancestry cluster associated with self-reported Caucasian donors included 81% of the roughly 400 genotyped donors. The study was designed to test whether signatures of past pathogen exposure could be identified by cataloging public T cell receptors. The study used immunosequencing to profile the T cell repertoires of 600 to 850 subjects and linked those repertoires to cytomegalovirus serostatus. In addition to the first cohort of 666 subjects, a separate validation cohort of some 120 different subjects was used. To predict cytomegalovirus infection status, the study combined high-throughput TCR immunosequencing, statistical association of individual TCRs with disease status, and machine learning. In a later analysis, previously published TCR beta repertoires from hundreds of donors were re-analyzed and high-resolution HLA genotyping was added so that TCR occurrence patterns could be studied. The later analysis used no new phenotypic data to find candidate immune exposures, relying instead on TCR beta sequences and their occurrence across donors. In an earlier analysis of 587 of the donors, high-throughput TCR beta sequencing was used to judge whether each TCR beta V gene segment behaved as functional or pseudogenic. Donor age, sex, ethnicity and CMV serostatus were collected together with the repertoire data. In a later genetic analysis, genome-wide SNP genotypes for about 55% of the roughly 700 donors were used, and that subset was treated as a discovery cohort. All discovery cohort repertoires had been generated on a single sequencing platform. Class I and class II HLA loci were covered by the typing at four-digit resolution. Typing coverage differed by locus: A, B, C, DRB1 and DQB1 were typed in roughly 620-630 donors, DQA1 in about 510, DPA1 in around 610, and DPB1 in 472. About five DR-DQ haplotypes were treated as single units for association and clustering because of strong linkage in the cohort. On average, 235,054 unique TCR beta nucleotide sequences were sequenced per donor among 350 to 400 genotyped donors of the cohort, with 15% to 20% of those sequences being non-productive. Results the study describes overall, beyond this receptor: In a later analysis, HLA-associated TCR beta chains were found to be more clonally expanded and to have lower generation probabilities than equally common non-associated chains. HLA typing was unavailable for some donors at each locus, so association tests used only the typed subset. A later genetic analysis reported fewer N-insertions in productive TCRs among donors in an Asian-associated ancestry cluster than the approximately 670-donor mean. Across donors, most TCR sequences were observed very rarely, whereas some public TCRs were present in many individuals. Three of the identified cytomegalovirus-associated TCR beta chains were confirmed in vitro to be specific for cytomegalovirus antigens. A further reported finding was that TCR beta sequences accurately predicted the HLA-A and HLA-B alleles for most subjects in the first cohort. Linkage disequilibrium might explain the correlated functional status among segregating V segments, but an unknown experimental factor could not be excluded. When HLA alleles, especially DR and DQ, strongly co-occurred, attributing TCR associations to individual alleles was difficult. Some IMGT-functional V segments, including TRBV6-2 and TRBV6-3, could not be distinguished by the 87-base-pair reads and were therefore excluded. A later genetic analysis associated a missense DCLRE1C variant with V-gene and J-gene trimming of TCR beta chains, and an independent cohort replicated the association. In a later analysis, the rate of TCR association differed among HLA loci, with DRB1 alleles having the most associated TCRs and HLA-C alleles having the fewest. In this cohort, only TCR beta chains were sequenced, and detectable features were limited by the absence of alpha or paired-chain data. A total of 150 to 200 TCR beta chains were listed by the study as associated with cytomegalovirus. At a false discovery rate of 0.05, a later analysis linked approximately 18,000 TCR beta sequences to specific HLA alleles. The classifier was reported to diagnose cytomegalovirus status with high specificity and sensitivity in both the original and validation cohorts. In a later analysis, most CMV-associated TCR beta chains were found to appear HLA-restricted, with HLA associations seemingly driven largely by CMV exposure. For the cohort, immune exposure information was limited to CMV serostatus. The presence/absence analyses assumed that sequencing depth was roughly uniform across donors, and that assumption may not be true. A cluster of highly shared sequence variants was judged likely to be a technical artifact of the sequencing pipeline. Broadly in line with IMGT annotations, most TCR beta V segments showed up in productive rearrangements about 90% or about 30% of the time in an earlier analysis of several hundred of the donors. Some 15 rarely observed V segments, including chromosome 9 orphons, were excluded from the earlier analysis of 550 to 700 of the donors because counts were too low. The authors suggested that the approach could potentially be generalized to other disease states and immunological phenotypes. According to a later analysis, parvovirus B19, influenza, CMV and Epstein-Barr virus appeared linked to several top co-occurrence clusters.

CDR3 length: 13 amino acids, cysteine to phenylalanine. The read is trimmed to its CDR3 DNA, 39 bases read in frame from base 1. CDR1 and CDR2 are drawn from the germline V gene: SNHLY, FYNNEI. V lost 2 bases and J lost 5 bases; the stretch between them is 7 bases long. Comments on this clone: The clone's antigen remains unknown. Within one base of it there is no much larger clone, and no base qualities were kept.

The cohort consisted of 650 to 850 healthy bone marrow donors. All cohort members were sampled while nominally healthy, although unrecorded immune exposures were likely present. The donor was CMV seropositive and was included in the group of approximately 310 seropositive cohort members. A peripheral blood sample was collected from each donor, and TCR beta sequencing was performed on peripheral blood mononuclear cells. Genomic DNA extraction from the blood cell samples was performed with the Qiagen DNeasy Blood Extraction Kit. The library was prepared using the immunoSEQ multiplex PCR assay. For the multiplex PCR, a mixture combining 60 forward primers for TCR Vbeta segments and 13 reverse primers for TCR Jbeta segments was used. The CDR3 region of rearranged TCR beta genes was amplified from genomic DNA by a multiplex PCR assay. The amplified TCR beta libraries were sequenced on the Illumina HiSeq System as 87-base-pair reads. The authors' pipeline ran thus. A later analysis tallied some 79 million unique TCR beta chains across the 550 to 850 repertoires, and around 10 million of those chains were shared by two or more donors. Raw reads were error-corrected and collapsed into unique sequences by a nearest-neighbor algorithm in which closely related sequences were merged to remove PCR and sequencing errors. Alignment of CDR3 sequences to IMGT reference sequences was used to assign V, D and J gene segments. Each retained sequence needed at least a six-nucleotide match to both a V gene segment and a J gene segment. Rearrangements were classified as productive when the CDR3 lacked stop codons and remained in frame with V and J, and all other rearrangements were classified as non-productive. Following IMGT convention, CDR3 was defined as the stretch from the second conserved V-encoded cysteine up to the conserved J-encoded phenylalanine. In an earlier analysis of around 570 of the donors, sequences lacking an unambiguous match to a single V gene segment were excluded. An earlier analysis of approximately 590 of the donors called V segments functional above 56.7% productive rearrangements and segregating when the between-donor standard deviation exceeded 5%. To diagnose cytomegalovirus status from the catalog of TCR beta chain sequences, a statistical classification framework was built. In a later analysis, V and J genes were assigned by comparing TCR nucleotide sequences against IMGT/GENE-DB human TR gene sequences. A later analysis assigned CDR3 sequences and most-parsimonious VDJ recombination scenarios with the TCRdist pipeline. A later analysis defined each TCR beta chain by its CDR3 amino acid sequence plus V-gene family, and excluded reads lacking a unique V-gene family. As a way to deal with suspected cross-contamination and a sequencing artifact, a later analysis dropped roughly 600 nucleotide sequences that were highly shared and had low generation probability. For each public chain, a later analysis derived a clonal expansion index from normalized ranks of inferred template counts within each repertoire. In a later analysis, generation probabilities were computed using a VDJ recombination model fitted to out-of-frame rearrangements, and the results were checked against IGoR. In a later analysis, TCR-TCR, TCR-HLA and TCR-CMV co-occurrence was scored with hypergeometric tests, and a repertoire-size bias correction was applied to TCR pairs. In a later analysis, false discovery rates were estimated by permuting HLA or CMV assignments 20 times. In a later analysis, co-occurring TCRs were grouped using DBSCAN, and TCRdist sequence similarity was added for clustering within HLA-allele-positive subsets. Repertoires with fewer than 30,000 or more than 120,000 public chains were left out of co-occurrence clustering, as were about five repertoires with anomalous nucleotide sharing. TCRdb took over this immuneACCESS table, retaining in-frame rearrangements with V and J assigned. Such tables are incomplete; in checked studies, under half of the missing clones stem from an unresolved V gene, and the remainder is unexplained. That table gives V, J and clone size, and the DNA gave D and trimming. The sample data list 200,000 to 250,000 clones, and over 65% of these were observed just once. Clones ranked in the top ten supply less than 3.5% of the sample.

Sequences were obtained from PBMCs. The rearrangement combines TRBV2 with TRBJ1-3; the best D guess is TRBD1, with 5 bases matching. This TCR was sampled from a woman in her sixties in good health and CMV-seropositive. The CDR3 reads CASSEWGRNTIYF. The DNA sequence follows: TGTGCCAGCAGTGAATGGGGCCGAAACACCATATATTTT.